These T cell receptor beta chains were read from a single sample in a study of blood T cell repertoires in COVID-19. Repertoires were generated with immunoSEQ multiplex PCR, while TCRdb's copy carries only in-frame clones and drops some. The sample includes about 210,000 clones, around 90% of them seen just once. Material for sequencing was PBMCs or T cells enriched from blood (not recorded which). These receptors all come from a woman between 18 and 29 years old who had recovered from COVID-19. The CDR3 runs from the conserved cysteine through the conserved F or W. The order of the fields is clone size, J gene, CDR3 length, V gene, D gene, CDR3 protein, CDR3 DNA. D genes are given only for firm matches. Expanded clones are given a class, and other clones once, few, many or no size at all.

abundance: NA; j_gene: TRBJ1-5; len: 16; v_gene: TRBV6-1; d_gene: TRBD1; CDR3aa: CASSEETGTGGQPQHF; CDR3nt: TGTGCCAGCAGTGAAGAAACCGGGACAGGGGGTCAGCCCCAGCATTTT
abundance: NA; j_gene: TRBJ1-2; len: 14; v_gene: TRBV7-9; d_gene: NA; CDR3aa: CASNLGGPDYGYTF; CDR3nt: TGTGCCAGCAACTTAGGAGGGCCCGACTATGGCTACACCTTC
abundance: NA; j_gene: TRBJ1-2; len: 16; v_gene: TRBV7-8; d_gene: TRBD1; CDR3aa: CASSSRDREGGYGYTF; CDR3nt: TGTGCCAGCAGCTCCCGGGACAGGGAGGGGGGCTATGGCTACACCTTC
abundance: few; j_gene: TRBJ2-7; len: 14; v_gene: TRBV7-2; d_gene: NA; CDR3aa: CASSPWVGGGEQYF; CDR3nt: TGTGCCAGCAGCCCTTGGGTCGGAGGAGGCGAGCAGTACTTC
abundance: NA; j_gene: TRBJ2-2; len: 16; v_gene: TRBV7-9; d_gene: NA; CDR3aa: CASSSFGGTNTGELFF; CDR3nt: TGTGCCAGCAGCTCCTTTGGGGGGACGAACACCGGGGAGCTGTTTTTT
abundance: once; j_gene: TRBJ1-2; len: 16; v_gene: TRBV5-4; d_gene: TRBD1; CDR3aa: CASSRRDRVRLGGYTF; CDR3nt: TGTGCCAGCAGCCGGAGGGACAGGGTGCGATTGGGTGGCTACACCTTC
abundance: NA; j_gene: TRBJ2-1; len: 15; v_gene: TRBV9; d_gene: TRBD1; CDR3aa: CASSVNGQGFNEQFF; CDR3nt: TGTGCCAGCAGCGTGAACGGACAGGGGTTCAATGAGCAGTTCTTC
abundance: few; j_gene: TRBJ1-1; len: 12; v_gene: TRBV3-1/TRBV3-2; d_gene: NA; CDR3aa: CASSQYMQEAFF; CDR3nt: TGTGCCAGCAGCCAATATATGCAGGAAGCTTTCTTT
abundance: NA; j_gene: TRBJ2-1; len: 16; v_gene: TRBV29-1; d_gene: TRBD1; CDR3aa: CSVDKIGQGIRDEQFF; CDR3nt: TGCAGCGTTGACAAAATCGGACAGGGGATTAGGGATGAGCAGTTCTTC
abundance: NA; j_gene: TRBJ1-2; len: 15; v_gene: TRBV28; d_gene: TRBD1; CDR3aa: CASSTSGQGGYGYTF; CDR3nt: TGTGCCAGCAGTACCTCAGGACAGGGCGGCTATGGCTACACCTTC
abundance: NA; j_gene: TRBJ2-1; len: 16; v_gene: TRBV28; d_gene: NA; CDR3aa: CASSFFWGHPYNEQFF; CDR3nt: TGTGCCAGCAGTTTTTTTTGGGGACACCCCTACAATGAGCAGTTCTTC
abundance: NA; j_gene: TRBJ2-2; len: 12; v_gene: TRBV19; d_gene: TRBD1; CDR3aa: CASPGQGGELFF; CDR3nt: TGTGCCAGTCCAGGACAGGGTGGGGAGCTGTTTTTT
abundance: NA; j_gene: TRBJ2-7; len: 14; v_gene: TRBV5-4; d_gene: TRBD1; CDR3aa: CASSWGTGSGEQYF; CDR3nt: TGTGCCAGCAGCTGGGGGACAGGTTCAGGAGAGCAGTACTTC
abundance: NA; j_gene: TRBJ2-2; len: 15; v_gene: TRBV7-6; d_gene: NA; CDR3aa: CASSLTGSNTGELFF; CDR3nt: TGTGCCAGCAGCTTAACCGGGTCAAACACCGGGGAGCTGTTTTTT
abundance: NA; j_gene: TRBJ1-3; len: 13; v_gene: TRBV2; d_gene: TRBD1; CDR3aa: CASSGGQGFGIYF; CDR3nt: TGTGCCAGCAGCGGGGGACAGGGGTTCGGCATATATTTT
abundance: NA; j_gene: TRBJ2-2; len: 14; v_gene: TRBV11-2; d_gene: TRBD1; CDR3aa: CASSPDRVTGELFF; CDR3nt: TGTGCCAGCAGCCCGGACAGGGTGACCGGGGAGCTGTTTTTT
abundance: NA; j_gene: TRBJ1-2; len: 14; v_gene: TRBV27; d_gene: NA; CDR3aa: CASSLGPHHYGYTF; CDR3nt: TGTGCCAGCAGTTTAGGCCCACACCACTATGGCTACACCTTC
abundance: NA; j_gene: TRBJ2-1; len: 16; v_gene: TRBV3-1/TRBV3-2; d_gene: TRBD1; CDR3aa: CASSQTTGGPYNEQFF; CDR3nt: TGTGCCAGCAGCCAAACCACAGGGGGGCCCTACAATGAGCAGTTCTTC
abundance: NA; j_gene: TRBJ1-6; len: 14; v_gene: TRBV6-5; d_gene: NA; CDR3aa: CASSYDRKNSPLHF; CDR3nt: TGTGCCAGCAGTTACGACAGAAAGAATTCACCCCTCCACTTT
abundance: NA; j_gene: TRBJ1-4; len: 14; v_gene: TRBV6-1; d_gene: TRBD1; CDR3aa: CASSEGQGNEKLFF; CDR3nt: TGTGCCAGCAGTGAGGGACAGGGAAATGAAAAACTGTTTTTT
abundance: NA; j_gene: TRBJ1-2; len: 15; v_gene: TRBV30; d_gene: NA; CDR3aa: CAWSVGLGSAGGYTF; CDR3nt: TGTGCCTGGAGTGTCGGTTTAGGTAGCGCGGGGGGCTACACCTTC
abundance: NA; j_gene: TRBJ1-2; len: 14; v_gene: TRBV6-4; d_gene: NA; CDR3aa: CATIQGITSYGYTF; CDR3nt: TGTGCCACCATTCAGGGTATTACTTCCTATGGCTACACCTTC
abundance: NA; j_gene: TRBJ2-5; len: 13; v_gene: TRBV6-5; d_gene: NA; CDR3aa: CASSQGTQETQYF; CDR3nt: TGTGCCAGCAGCCAGGGTACCCAGGAGACCCAGTACTTC
abundance: few; j_gene: TRBJ2-1; len: 14; v_gene: TRBV25-1; d_gene: TRBD1; CDR3aa: CASSGTGGVREQFF; CDR3nt: TGTGCCAGCAGCGGGACAGGGGGGGTCCGTGAGCAGTTCTTC
abundance: NA; j_gene: TRBJ1-1; len: 15; v_gene: TRBV6-5; d_gene: TRBD1; CDR3aa: CASRKGTAENTEAFF; CDR3nt: TGTGCCAGCAGGAAAGGGACAGCCGAGAACACTGAAGCTTTCTTT
abundance: NA; j_gene: TRBJ2-1; len: 15; v_gene: TRBV7-9; d_gene: NA; CDR3aa: CASSLGQDPRDEQFF; CDR3nt: TGTGCCAGCAGCTTAGGCCAGGACCCCAGGGATGAGCAGTTCTTC